The clone carrying this T cell receptor beta chain is a singleton in its sample. Its antigen is undetermined. A multiplex PCR was run with 60 Vbeta primers and 13 Jbeta primers. Sequencing used immunoSEQ multiplex PCR; TCRdb keeps in-frame clones, though not all of them. The profile covers 210,000 or so clones, with roughly 83% appearing a single time and under 0.85% taken by the ten largest. The length of the CDR3 is 13 residues. Looked up from germline, CDR1 is KGHSH and CDR2 is LQKENI. Trimming took off 4 bases at V and 5 bases at J, with 11 bases between the two ends. This entry comes from a study of cytomegalovirus exposure and HLA in healthy donors. Overall study: T cells numbering around 190 million yielded more than 100 million unique TCR beta sequences in an earlier analysis.

Points from the study as a whole: As confirmed in vitro, a few CMV-associated chains were specific for CMV antigens. The study designated 164 TCR beta chains cytomegalovirus-associated. Most subjects had HLA-A and HLA-B alleles reportedly predicted accurately by TCR beta sequences.

This rearrangement joins TRBV18 to TRBJ1-2; D remains unclear. What was sequenced was PBMCs. This TCR derives from a boy younger than 10 in good health and CMV-seronegative. CDR3 DNA sequence: TGTGCCAGCTCACGGGCCAGGCCATATGGCTACACCTTC. This sequence encodes CASSRARPYGYTF.